The T cell receptor (beta chain) described here comes from a study of cytomegalovirus exposure and HLA in healthy donors. PCR used 60 Vbeta primers and 13 Jbeta primers. Using immunoSEQ multiplex PCR, the repertoire was profiled, and TCRdb retains in-frame clones only, with some absent. The data contain 95,000 to 130,000 clones, around 81% of them seen just once; the ten biggest clones take up 3% to 4%. The V and J ends lost 3 bases and 0 bases, in that order; junction bases with no gene match: 11. Germline CDR1 SGHRS, CDR2 YFSETQ. This CDR3 contains 17 residues. The sample was PBMCs. The chain recombines TRBV5-1 with TRBJ2-7; TRBD2 matches 8 bases. This TCR was sampled from a woman in her 30s in good health and CMV-seronegative. CDR3 in amino acids: CASSSIFLREDSYEQYF. CDR3 DNA sequence: TGCGCCAGCAGCTCCATATTTCTGCGGGAGGACTCCTACGAGCAGTACTTC.